Listed below are T cell receptor beta chains from one sample, sequenced in a study of CXCR3-negative and CXCR3-positive naive CD8 T cells. With the 5' RACE reads reprocessed, TCRdb shows one record per CDR3 protein and no DNA. In all, the sample yields some 130,000 distinct CDR3 sequences. The sample taken for sequencing was naive CXCR3- CD8+ T cells from blood. Source of these receptors: a human donor in good health. Some clones in this sample may be carry-over from other donors' samples. Each CDR3 is given with its conserved first and last residue.

>TRBV12-3/TRBV12-4|TRBJ2-2
CASSSPHTGELFF
>TRBV29-1|TRBJ1-1
CSVELGLDTEAFF
>TRBV6-1|TRBJ2-1
CASSEWDMGSYNEQFF
>TRBV12-3/TRBV12-4|TRBJ1-2
CASGPQGAFYGYTF
>TRBV29-1|TRBJ2-5
CSVEDGQRAGTQYF
>TRBV29-1|TRBJ2-7
CSAGNSGQGNEQYF
>TRBV4-1|TRBJ2-7
CASSQDDRDGFYEQYF
>TRBV5-1|TRBJ1-2
CASSADSGRLYGYTF
>TRBV7-9|TRBJ2-7
CASSIKQGAGERYF
>TRBV20-1|TRBJ2-3
CSASSLGTDTQYF
>TRBV10-3|TRBJ2-7
CAISETYEQYF
>TRBV20-1|TRBJ2-1
CSARDVAGGDNEQFF
>TRBV2|TRBJ2-7
CASKLGREVSYEQYF
>TRBV28|TRBJ2-3
CASSLLTGLAGMETDTQYF
>TRBV9|TRBJ2-3
CASSGGSTDTQYF
>TRBV2|TRBJ1-1
CASIGQGGTEAFF
>TRBV7-9|TRBJ2-5
CASSLAGSPAFQETQYF
>TRBV7-3|TRBJ1-1
CASSLIGTGRGRENTEAFF
>TRBV9|TRBJ2-1
CASSVGSYNEQFF
>TRBV4-1|TRBJ1-1
CASSQEYGQLNTEAFF
>TRBV20-1|TRBJ1-1
CSARDTVGVSGTEAFF
>TRBV18|TRBJ2-5
CASSPVGGIPETQYF
>TRBV27|TRBJ2-2
CASSLWQGAGELFF
>TRBV7-2|TRBJ2-7
CASRPGQATYEQYF
>TRBV12-3/TRBV12-4|TRBJ2-1
CASSLAGDVYNEQFF
>TRBV5-1|TRBJ2-7
CASSLEPGLKPSYEQYF
>TRBV29-1|TRBJ2-7
CSVCPFDRDKGDYEQYF
>TRBV6-5|TRBJ2-7
CASSYSMVDRFSSYEQYF
>TRBV19|TRBJ2-1
CASSIGGGNEQFF
>TRBV2|TRBJ2-7
CAREIQGSAEQYF
>TRBV4-3|TRBJ2-1
CASSQSSAGEGDEQFF
>TRBV29-1|TRBJ2-5
CSVELAGEGETQYF
>TRBV12-5|TRBJ2-1
CASGLVLSGLAEYNEQFF
>TRBV19|TRBJ2-7
CASTGISSYEQYF
>TRBV29-1|TRBJ1-2
CSDTGPNYGYTF
>TRBV4-2|TRBJ2-7
CASSQDRTGALYEQYF
>TRBV13|TRBJ2-7
CASSRSRGNRPYEQYF
>TRBV7-9|TRBJ1-2
CASSLGTGSDGYTF
>TRBV7-9|TRBJ1-1
CASSWGQNEAFF
>TRBV12-3/TRBV12-4|TRBJ1-3
CASSLWGGSGNTIYF
>TRBV6-5|TRBJ2-1
CASSPRDYYNEQFF
>TRBV29-1|TRBJ1-2
CSVEDDRAYGYTF
>TRBV7-3|TRBJ2-1
CASSMQGPGHYNEQFF
>TRBV28|TRBJ2-1
CASQTSGGGNEQFF
>TRBV7-2|TRBJ1-1
CASSLLHGPEAFF
>TRBV4-1|TRBJ2-1
CASSQVGGPYNEQFF
>TRBV29-1|TRBJ2-2
CSALPGQGSIGTGELFF
>TRBV5-1|TRBJ2-3
CASSWGTRTDTQYF
>TRBV14|TRBJ2-7
CASSQTSWKYEQYF
>TRBV20-1|TRBJ1-1
CSAQPLRETEAFF
>TRBV6-2/TRBV6-3|TRBJ2-5
CASSSGTRETQYF
>TRBV19|TRBJ1-4
CASSDRGDEKLFF
>TRBV29-1|TRBJ2-7
CSVDLGTGNYEQYF
>TRBV2|TRBJ2-5
CASRGRGPRPQETQYF
>TRBV2|TRBJ2-1
CAIRGANNEQFF